This T cell receptor beta chain was sequenced in a study of blood T cell repertoires in COVID-19. Study-level information: From the United States, Italy and Spain came samples of acute and convalescent COVID-19. T cells, B-cell-depleted T cells, or PBMCs provided the cDNA or gDNA that served as material.

The CDR3 sequence is 13 residues long. The V end lost 0 bases, the J end lost 6 bases, and 12 bases lay between the germline ends. The germline CDR1 and CDR2 sequences are GTSNPN and SVGIG (reference sequence). Study processing details: How many nucleated cells were present was estimated from reference gene primer amplification. Clones were read by immunoSEQ multiplex PCR, and TCRdb kept only the in-frame ones, dropping some. V and J calls and clone size are copied from that table; D and trimming were computed from the DNA. The sample holds 140,000 to 150,000 clones, about 87% seen once. Source material: peripheral blood. The chain has TRBV30 and TRBJ2-7; D is possibly TRBD1 (5 bases). The receptor comes from a woman between 50 and 59 years old with acute or convalescent COVID-19. CDR3 DNA: TGTGCCTGGAGTGTCTCGACAGCAGGCGAGCAGTACTTC. It specifies CAWSVSTAGEQYF.